This TCR beta chain was captured by sequencing in a study of radiotherapy plus CTLA-4 blockade in lung cancer. Study summary: Objective responses were documented in approximately 18% of patients, with disease control in about 29%.

Turning to this clone: Its specificity is unknown.

Study-wide results and caveats: Some TCR clones had been derived from tumors. These clones expanded in peripheral blood after radiotherapy plus ipilimumab.

Treatment of patients with chemo-refractory metastatic non-small-cell lung cancer consisted of focal radiation plus CTLA-4 blockade with ipilimumab. Produced via immunoSEQ multiplex PCR; TCRdb's table is partial and in-frame only. The table lists around 82,000 clones, over 70% of them singletons. The V gene lost 3 bases and the J gene lost 4 bases, with 10 bases spanning the gap. CDR1 is MNHEY and CDR2 is SMNVEV in the germline V gene (reference sequence). This CDR3 comprises 13 residues. The receptor comes from a human donor with non-small cell lung cancer whose response to radiotherapy plus ipilimumab could not be evaluated. Some clones in this sample may be carry-over from other donors' samples. The sample in question was peripheral blood, obtained from a patient treated with radiotherapy plus ipilimumab. This sequence joins TRBV27 and TRBJ2-7; a weak D match, TRBD1 (6 bases). The CDR3 sequence is CASSFGQFYEQYF. DNA for the CDR3: TGTGCCAGCAGTTTCGGACAGTTTTACGAGCAGTACTTC.